This passage covers 6 T cell receptor beta chains from one sample sequenced in a study of T cell responses to AZD1222 COVID-19 vaccine. This table comes from immunoSEQ multiplex PCR, and its TCRdb copy is limited to in-frame clones, with some not included. The table has about 73,000 clones, roughly 75% seen once; the top ten hold roughly 50%. The source was peripheral blood, collected 28 days after the second AZD1222 dose. These receptors originate from an adult who received the AZD1222 COVID-19 vaccine.

The sample holds a few counts of this clone. The chain couples TRBV10-2 to TRBJ1-5, with 8 bases that match TRBD1. Looked up from germline, CDR1 is WSHSY and CDR2 is SAAADI. Germline trimming cut 8 bases from V and 5 bases from J; bases unmatched to any gene: 17. The CDR3 spans 17 residues. The CDR3, as DNA: TGCGCCAGCCAACAGGGGGGGTTGACAGAGCTTCATCAGCCCCAGCATTTT. It is translated as CASQQGGLTELHQPQHF.

CDR3 amino acids: CASSLDPGQNSYEQYF. DNA of the CDR3: TGCGCCAGCAGCTTGGACCCGGGACAGAATTCCTACGAGCAGTACTTC. This chain uses TRBV5-1 with TRBJ2-7, with 7 bases lining up with TRBD1. Trimming cost V 0 bases and J 1 base; bases outside gene matches: 7. CDR3 length equals 16 residues. Germline assignment: CDR1 SGHRS and CDR2 YFSETQ. Looking up the rest from reference TRBV5-1 and TRBJ2-7 gives the full variable domain: KAGVTQTPRYLIKTRGQQVTLSCSPISGHRSVSWYQQTPGQGLQFLFEYFSETQRNKGNFPGRFSGRQFSNSRSEMNVSTLELGDSALYLCASSLDPGQNSYEQYFGPGTRLTVT.

This clone was counted a few times. This chain links TRBV27 with TRBJ1-6; a possible D gene is TRBD1 (5 bases). Looked up from germline, CDR1 is MNHEY and CDR2 is SMNVEV (reference sequence). Trimming left V 3 bases short and J 9 bases short, with 9 bases between. The length of the CDR3 is 13 residues. The CDR3 loop is CASSFGTGSPLHF. In DNA, the CDR3 is TGTGCCAGCAGTTTCGGGACGGGTTCACCCCTCCACTTT.

The rearrangement joins TRBV5-1 to TRBJ1-2; the D is unclear. V dropped 0 bases and J dropped 3 bases, with 12 bases sitting between them. The CDR3 is 15 residues long. Germline CDR1 reads SGHRS; CDR2 reads YFSETQ. The CDR3 sequence is CASSLGTVQDYGYTF. The CDR3 nucleotides are TGCGCCAGCAGCTTGGGAACAGTACAAGACTATGGCTACACCTTC.

The rearrangement joins TRBV29-1 to TRBJ2-1; 13 bases map to TRBD2. Trimming took 7 bases from V and 6 from J; bases not matched to a gene: 6. CDR3 length: 14 residues. From germline, CDR1 is SQVTM and CDR2 ANQGSEA. The CDR3: CSATGLAGTNEQFF. The CDR3 coding sequence is TGCAGCGCAACGGGACTAGCGGGAACCAATGAGCAGTTCTTC.

The chain recombines TRBV19 with TRBJ1-6; no firm D call. Trimming shortened V by 5 bases and J by 6 bases, and 11 bases separated the two germline ends. CDR1 and CDR2 from the germline V gene are LNHDA and SQIVND (reference sequence). CDR3 length equals 14 residues. The CDR3 DNA follows: TGTGCCAGTAGTCTCGGGCAGGTTAATTCACCCCTCCACTTT. Translated, it gives CASSLGQVNSPLHF.